The sample holds one count of the clone carrying this TCR beta chain. The antigen is undetermined. This CDR3 is also generated by other DNA sequences in the sample. Here immunoSEQ multiplex PCR was the method, and the copy in TCRdb shows in-frame clones only, minus some. Among 25,000 to 30,000 clones listed, about 93% were seen once. The entry originates in a study of graft-versus-host responses after intestinal transplantation. Study-wide context: Multivisceral, liver-intestinal, or isolated intestinal transplants were received by the recipients. Study-wide findings and caveats: Subjects displaying graft-donor T cell macrochimerism possessed elevated graft-versus-host to host-versus-graft clonal ratios inside allografts.

This specimen was PBMCs, taken 30 days after intestinal transplant. The source of this sequence is a human patient who received an intestinal transplant, so some T cells may come from the graft donor.

The CDR3 loop reads CASSFLRYGEQFF. The DNA of the CDR3 is TGTGCCAGCAGTTTTCTACGATATGGTGAGCAGTTCTTC. The rearrangement uses TRBV28 and TRBJ2-1; unclear D gene. In germline, CDR1 is MDHEN, CDR2 SYDVKM. The CDR3 consists of 13 residues. Trimming cost V 3 bases and J 9 bases, with 12 bases left between them.